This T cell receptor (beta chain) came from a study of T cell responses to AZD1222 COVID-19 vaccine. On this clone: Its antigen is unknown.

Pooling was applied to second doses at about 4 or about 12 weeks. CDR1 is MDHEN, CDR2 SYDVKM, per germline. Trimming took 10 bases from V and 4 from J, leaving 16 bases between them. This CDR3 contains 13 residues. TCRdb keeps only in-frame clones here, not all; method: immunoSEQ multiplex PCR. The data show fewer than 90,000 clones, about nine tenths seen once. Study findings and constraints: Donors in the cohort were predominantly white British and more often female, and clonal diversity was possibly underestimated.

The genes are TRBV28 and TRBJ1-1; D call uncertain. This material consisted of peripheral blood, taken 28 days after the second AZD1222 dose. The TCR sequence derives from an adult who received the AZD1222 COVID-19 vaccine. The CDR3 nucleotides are TGTGCCACCCTCGGGGTTGCGAGCACTGAAGCTTTCTTT. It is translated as CATLGVASTEAFF.